Below, 16 T cell receptor beta chains from the same sample are listed, as sequenced in a study of blood T cells in healthy people across ages. A second PCR, run for about 6 to 11 cycles, used a sample-barcoded 5' primer plus a J-beta primer mix. TCRdb redid the calling of the 5' RACE reads with MiXCR, one entry per CDR3 protein. The top ten hold over 30% of the sample, which has about 640,000 distinct CDR3 sequences, roughly 50% seen once. Material for sequencing was blood. The receptors here all came from a man in his 60s in good health.

This clonotype came up a few times. V gene TRBV5-1 combines with J gene TRBJ2-6, with a possible D match to TRBD2 (6 bases). With 2 bases removed from V and 0 bases from J, the gap between germline ends came to 21 bases. The V gene's germline CDR1 is SGHRS and CDR2 YFSETQ. The CDR3 has 20 residues. The CDR3: CASSFEPPGLRLSGANVLTF. DNA of the CDR3: TGCGCCAGCAGCTTCGAACCCCCGGGACTTCGACTCTCTGGGGCCAACGTCCTGACTTTC.

The V and J genes are TRBV28 and TRBJ2-2; D not resolved. The V gene lost 10 bases and the J gene lost 5 bases, with 14 bases spanning the gap. The CDR3 is 13 amino acids. Per the germline V gene, CDR1 is MDHEN and CDR2 is SYDVKM. The CDR3 nucleotides are TGTGCCACTCCTCGCCCCGAAACCGGGGAGCTGTTTTTT. It yields the protein CATPRPETGELFF.

The gene calls are TRBV27 and TRBJ1-3; D is uncertain. CDR3 length: 12 residues. Germline CDR1 reads MNHEY; CDR2 reads SMNVEV (reference sequence). Trimming pared 3 bases from V and 4 bases from J, leaving 4 bases between. The CDR3 loop is CASSFFGNTIYF. CDR3 nucleotides: TGTGCCAGCAGTTTCTTCGGAAACACCATATATTTT.

In this sample, this clonotype turned up once. The gene calls are TRBV6-6 and TRBJ1-1; D is perhaps TRBD1 (6 bases). Deletions cut 6 bases from V and 5 bases from J, with 16 bases between. Germline values: CDR1 MNHNY, CDR2 SVGAGI (reference sequence). This CDR3 spans 14 amino acids. CDR3 nucleotides: TGTGCCAGCAGCCCTGGACAGTTCCTTACTGAAGCTTTCTTT. Encoded protein: CASSPGQFLTEAFF.

The V gene is TRBV10-3, the J gene TRBJ2-3, with D possibly matching TRBD2 (6 bases). The CDR3 is made up of 15 amino acids. Germline V lookup: CDR1 ENHRY, CDR2 SYGVKD. V was shortened by 0 bases and J by 0 bases, with 7 bases between the two germline ends. CDR3 sequence (DNA): TGTGCCATCAGTGAGTCCGGGAGTAGCACAGATACGCAGTATTTT. Its protein product is CAISESGSSTDTQYF.

This clonotype was picked up a small number of times. This chain links TRBV29-1 with TRBJ2-1, with D tentatively TRBD1 or TRBD2 (5 bases each). Between the trimmed V and J ends, which lost 6 bases and 12 bases, there was a span of 9 bases. This CDR3 spans 9 amino acids. The germline V gene has CDR1 SQVTM and CDR2 ANQGSEA. The CDR3 loop is CSVGVVQFF. In DNA, the CDR3 is TGCAGCGTGGGGGTAGTGCAGTTCTTC.

V is TRBV2 and J is TRBJ2-1; no firm D call. Deletions cut 7 bases from V and 6 bases from J, with 10 bases between. The CDR3 covers 12 residues. Germline assignment: CDR1 SNHLY and CDR2 FYNNEI. The CDR3 sequence is CASKVVANEQFF. DNA of the CDR3: TGTGCCAGCAAGGTAGTGGCCAATGAGCAGTTCTTC.

This clonotype was counted a few times. The V gene is TRBV20-1, the J gene TRBJ2-5, with a weak D call TRBD2 (6 bases). Germline V gives CDR1 DFQATT, CDR2 SNEGSKA (reference sequence). The ends were cut back, 6 bases at V and 1 base at J, with 15 bases in the middle. This CDR3 spans 14 amino acids. This CDR3 reads CSATKSGLQETQYF. The CDR3 DNA reads as TGCAGTGCCACGAAATCGGGACTCCAAGAGACCCAGTACTTC.

This clonotype was counted once. The chain carries TRBV11-2 and TRBJ1-2; D is possibly TRBD1 (6 bases). V lost 5 bases to trimming and J lost 8 bases, with 15 bases between them. There are 13 residues in the CDR3. Germline-derived CDR1 and CDR2 are SGHAT and FQNNGV. CDR3 nucleotides: TGTGCCAGCAGCCGACCAGGGGACCAAGGCTACACCTTC. Translated, it gives CASSRPGDQGYTF.

V and J are TRBV5-1 and TRBJ2-5; 7 nucleotides match TRBD2. Germline CDR1 is SGHRS and CDR2 is YFSETQ. The CDR3 runs to 15 residues. Trimming removed 4 bases from V and 2 bases from J; junction bases left unmatched: 8. This CDR3 is CASSISGAPQETQYF. CDR3 sequence (DNA): TGCGCCAGCAGCATCAGCGGGGCGCCTCAAGAGACCCAGTACTTC. The complete variable domain, with remaining parts taken from reference TRBV5-1 and TRBJ2-5, reads KAGVTQTPRYLIKTRGQQVTLSCSPISGHRSVSWYQQTPGQGLQFLFEYFSETQRNKGNFPGRFSGRQFSNSRSEMNVSTLELGDSALYLCASSISGAPQETQYFGPGTRLLVL.

The chain recombines TRBV11-2 with TRBJ2-5, with TRBD2 matching over 7 bases. With V trimmed by 3 bases and J by 5 bases, 12 bases remained unmatched. Germline values: CDR1 SGHAT, CDR2 FQNNGV. This CDR3 is built from 16 residues. CDR3 DNA sequence: TGTGCCAGCAGCTTGTGGGGTGCGGGGGAAAGGGAGACCCAGTACTTC. Residues: CASSLWGAGERETQYF.

The CDR3 reads CASSRAPGSYNEQFF. The CDR3 bases are TGTGCCAGCAGTCGGGCCCCAGGCTCCTACAATGAGCAGTTCTTC. This chain joins TRBV9 and TRBJ2-1; D is uncertain. In germline, CDR1 is SGDLS, CDR2 YYNGEE. CDR3 length: 15 residues. Trimming shortened V by 5 bases and J by 0 bases, and 12 bases separated the two germline ends.

This clonotype was recorded once. The rearrangement links TRBV2 to TRBJ1-1; D possibly corresponds to TRBD1 (5 bases). Germline CDR1 and CDR2: SNHLY and FYNNEI. Trimming removed 6 bases from V and 0 bases from J, with 11 bases in between. The CDR3 is made up of 14 amino acids. The chain's CDR3 is CASRPDSMNTEAFF. In nucleotides, the CDR3 is TGTGCCAGCAGGCCCGACAGTATGAACACTGAAGCTTTCTTT.

The rearrangement uses TRBV7-2 and TRBJ2-7; TRBD2 agrees at 7 bases. From germline, CDR1 is SGHTA and CDR2 FQGNSA. The CDR3 length is 16 residues. The junction had 10 bases not matched to a gene; V was cut back by 5 bases and J by 0 bases. CDR3 residues: CASSLSGGGDSYEQYF. In DNA form, the CDR3 reads TGTGCCAGCAGCCTCTCGGGCGGGGGAGACTCCTACGAGCAGTACTTC.

There are a few counts of this clonotype. This chain joins TRBV4-2 and TRBJ2-7; weak D call: TRBD2 (6 bases). The CDR3 extends over 16 amino acids. The germline CDR1 and CDR2 sequences are LGHNA and YNFKEQ. The V and J ends lost 0 bases and 3 bases respectively, with 15 bases between them. The CDR3 nucleotides are TGTGCCAGCAGCCAAGATAGGCGGGGTTTCCTCTACGAGCAGTACTTC. It codes for CASSQDRRGFLYEQYF.

The genes are TRBV10-2 and TRBJ1-2; D is unresolved. The CDR3 sequence is 12 residues long. V lost 3 bases and J 4 bases, leaving 6 bases between the germline ends. Germline values: CDR1 WSHSY, CDR2 SAAADI. The CDR3 sequence: CASSDGRYGYTF. The CDR3, as DNA: TGCGCCAGCAGTGACGGCCGCTATGGCTACACCTTC.